This T cell receptor (beta chain) appears in the sequencing data of a study of early T cells in non-severe SARS-CoV-2 infection. For the study at large: It was bulk RNA from unsorted whole blood that was sequenced, and the chains were unpaired.

The germline V and J ends were trimmed by 0 bases and 8 bases, with 17 bases remaining between them. CDR3 length: 16 amino acids. Germline V gene lookup returns CDR1 SSHAT and CDR2 FNYEAQ (reference sequence). As regards this clonotype: The antigen is undetermined.

Individual cDNA molecules were tagged with unique molecular identifiers. MiXCR, applied by TCRdb to the 5' RACE reads, yields one record per CDR3 protein. The sample shows 62,000 or so distinct CDR3 sequences, 8.5% to 9.5% of them seen only once. Study-wide results and caveats: Matching with VDJdb favored anti-spike CD8 responses (missing private and CD4 specificities).

The chain carries TRBV7-7 and TRBJ2-1; possibly TRBD2 for D (6 bases). This TCR came from an adult who was a healthcare worker with PCR-confirmed SARS-CoV-2 infection or an uninfected control (not recorded which). Sequenced material: whole blood. The CDR3 spells CASSLARGSGRDEQFF. CDR3 nucleotides: TGTGCCAGCAGCTTAGCGCGAGGGAGCGGGCGCGATGAGCAGTTCTTC.